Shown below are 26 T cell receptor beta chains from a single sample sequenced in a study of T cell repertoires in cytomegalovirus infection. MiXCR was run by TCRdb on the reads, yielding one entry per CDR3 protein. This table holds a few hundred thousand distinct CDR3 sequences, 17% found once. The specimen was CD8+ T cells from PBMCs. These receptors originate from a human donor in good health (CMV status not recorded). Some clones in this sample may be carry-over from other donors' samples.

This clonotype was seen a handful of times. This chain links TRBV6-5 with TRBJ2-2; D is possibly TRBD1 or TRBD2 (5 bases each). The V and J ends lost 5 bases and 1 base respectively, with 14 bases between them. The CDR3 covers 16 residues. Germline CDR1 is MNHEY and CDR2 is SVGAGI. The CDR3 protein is CASSDDRDRNTGELFF. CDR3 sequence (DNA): TGTGCCAGCAGTGATGACCGGGACCGGAACACCGGGGAGCTGTTTTTT.

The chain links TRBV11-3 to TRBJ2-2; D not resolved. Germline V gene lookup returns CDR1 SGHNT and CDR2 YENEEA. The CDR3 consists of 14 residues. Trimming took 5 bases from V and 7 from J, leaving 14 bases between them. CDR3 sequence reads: CASSPKPSSGELFF. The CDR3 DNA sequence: TGTGCCAGCAGCCCGAAACCGTCTAGCGGGGAGCTGTTTTTT. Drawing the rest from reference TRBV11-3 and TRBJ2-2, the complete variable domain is EAGVVQSPRYKIIEKKQPVAFWCNPISGHNTLYWYLQNLGQGPELLIRYENEEAVDDSQLPKDRFSAERLKGVDSTLKIQPAELGDSAVYLCASSPKPSSGELFFGEGSRLTVL.

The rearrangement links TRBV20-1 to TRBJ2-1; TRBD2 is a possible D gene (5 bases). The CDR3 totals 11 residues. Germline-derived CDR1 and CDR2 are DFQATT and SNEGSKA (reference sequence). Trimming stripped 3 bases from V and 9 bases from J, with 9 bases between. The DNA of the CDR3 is TGCAGTGCTAGCGGGCGGGTTGAGCAGTTCTTC. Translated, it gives CSASGRVEQFF.

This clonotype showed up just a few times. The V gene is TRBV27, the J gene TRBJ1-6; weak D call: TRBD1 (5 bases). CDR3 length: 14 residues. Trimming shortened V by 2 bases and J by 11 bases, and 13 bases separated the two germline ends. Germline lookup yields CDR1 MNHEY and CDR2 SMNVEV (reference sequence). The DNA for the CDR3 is TGTGCCAGCAGTTTAGGGGGTATTATGGCACCCCTCCACTTT. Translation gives CASSLGGIMAPLHF.

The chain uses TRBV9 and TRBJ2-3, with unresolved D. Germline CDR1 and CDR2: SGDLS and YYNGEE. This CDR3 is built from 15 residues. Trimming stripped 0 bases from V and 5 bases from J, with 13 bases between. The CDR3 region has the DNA TGTGCCAGCAGCGTAGGGATCAGTGGCGGAGATACGCAGTATTTT. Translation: CASSVGISGGDTQYF.

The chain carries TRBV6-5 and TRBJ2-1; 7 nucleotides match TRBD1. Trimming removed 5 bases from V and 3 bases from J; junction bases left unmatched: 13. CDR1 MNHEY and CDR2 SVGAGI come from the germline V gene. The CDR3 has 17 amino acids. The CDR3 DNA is TGTGCCAGCAGTCAAACGACAGGGTCTCCGTTCTACAATGAGCAGTTCTTC. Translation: CASSQTTGSPFYNEQFF.

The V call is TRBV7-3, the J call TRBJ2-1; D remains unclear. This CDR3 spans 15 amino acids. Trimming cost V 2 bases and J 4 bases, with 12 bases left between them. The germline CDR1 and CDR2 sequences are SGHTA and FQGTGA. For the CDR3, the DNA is TGTGCCAGCAGCTTAGAGGAAAGCGAATACAATGAGCAGTTCTTC. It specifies CASSLEESEYNEQFF.

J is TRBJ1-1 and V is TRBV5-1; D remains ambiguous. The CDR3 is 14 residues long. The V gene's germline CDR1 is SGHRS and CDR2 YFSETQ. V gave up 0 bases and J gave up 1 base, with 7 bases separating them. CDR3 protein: CASSLDLGNTEAFF. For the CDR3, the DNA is TGCGCCAGCAGCTTGGACTTGGGGAACACTGAAGCTTTCTTT.

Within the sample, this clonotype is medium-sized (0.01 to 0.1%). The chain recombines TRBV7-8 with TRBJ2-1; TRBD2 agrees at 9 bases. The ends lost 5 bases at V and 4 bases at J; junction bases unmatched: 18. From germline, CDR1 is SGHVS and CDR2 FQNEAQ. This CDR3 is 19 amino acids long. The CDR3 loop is CASSPKSPHERGAYNEQFF. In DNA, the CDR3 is TGTGCCAGCAGCCCCAAATCTCCCCACGAGCGGGGGGCGTACAATGAGCAGTTCTTC. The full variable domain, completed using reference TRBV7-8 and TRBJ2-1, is GAGVSQSPRYKVAKRGQDVALRCDPISGHVSLFWYQQALGQGPEFLTYFQNEAQLDKSGLPSDRFFAERPEGSVSTLKIQRTQQEDSAVYLCASSPKSPHERGAYNEQFFGPGTRLTVL.

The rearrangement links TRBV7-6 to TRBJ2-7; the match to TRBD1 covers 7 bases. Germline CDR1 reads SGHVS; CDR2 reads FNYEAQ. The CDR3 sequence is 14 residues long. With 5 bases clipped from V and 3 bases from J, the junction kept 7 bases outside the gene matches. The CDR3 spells CASSLQGNYYEQYF. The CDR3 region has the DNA TGTGCCAGCAGCCTACAGGGGAACTACTACGAGCAGTACTTC.

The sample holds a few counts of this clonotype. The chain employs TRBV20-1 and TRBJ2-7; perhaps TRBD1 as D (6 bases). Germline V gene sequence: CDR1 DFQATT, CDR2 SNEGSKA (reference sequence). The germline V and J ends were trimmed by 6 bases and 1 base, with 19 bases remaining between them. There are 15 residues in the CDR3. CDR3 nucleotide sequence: TGCAGTGCCGTACCAAGGGGACAACTATCCTACGAGCAGTACTTC. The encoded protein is CSAVPRGQLSYEQYF.

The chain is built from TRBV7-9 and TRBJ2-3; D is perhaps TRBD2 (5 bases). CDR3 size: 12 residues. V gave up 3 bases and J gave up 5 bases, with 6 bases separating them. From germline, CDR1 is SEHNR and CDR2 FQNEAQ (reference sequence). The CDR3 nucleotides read TGTGCCAGCAGCTTGGAGGAAGATACGCAGTATTTT. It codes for CASSLEEDTQYF.

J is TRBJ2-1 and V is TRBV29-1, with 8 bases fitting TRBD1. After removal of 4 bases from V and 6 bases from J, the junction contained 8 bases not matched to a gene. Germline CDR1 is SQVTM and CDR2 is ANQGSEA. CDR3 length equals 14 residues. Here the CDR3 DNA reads TGCAGCGTTGCAGGGCAGGGGGCGAGCAATGAGCAGTTCTTC. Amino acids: CSVAGQGASNEQFF.

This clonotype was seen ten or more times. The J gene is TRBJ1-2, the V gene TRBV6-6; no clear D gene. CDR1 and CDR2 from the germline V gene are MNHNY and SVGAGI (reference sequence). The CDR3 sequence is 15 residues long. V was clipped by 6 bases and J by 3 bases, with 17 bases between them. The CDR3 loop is CASRTSRALDYGYTF. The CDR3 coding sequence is TGTGCCAGCAGAACGAGCCGGGCCCTTGACTATGGCTACACCTTC.

The CDR3 region is CASSRPAGGNSPLHF. CDR3 nucleotides: TGTGCCAGCAGCCGCCCGGCGGGGGGGAATTCACCCCTCCACTTT. The chain employs TRBV7-6 and TRBJ1-6; D possibly corresponds to TRBD1 (5 bases). V dropped 5 bases and J dropped 7 bases, with 15 bases sitting between them. The CDR3 runs to 15 residues. In germline, CDR1 is SGHVS, CDR2 FNYEAQ. The complete variable domain, with remaining parts taken from reference TRBV7-6 and TRBJ1-6, reads GAGVSQSPRYKVTKRGQDVALRCDPISGHVSLYWYRQALGQGPEFLTYFNYEAQQDKSGLPNDRFSAERPEGSISTLTIQRTEQRDSAMYRCASSRPAGGNSPLHFGNGTRLTVT.

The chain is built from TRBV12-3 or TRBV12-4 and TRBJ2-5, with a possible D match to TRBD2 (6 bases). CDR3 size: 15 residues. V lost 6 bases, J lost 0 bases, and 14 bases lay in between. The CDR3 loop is CASSPPGGYQETQYF. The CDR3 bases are TGTGCCAGCAGCCCACCCGGAGGGTACCAAGAGACCCAGTACTTC.

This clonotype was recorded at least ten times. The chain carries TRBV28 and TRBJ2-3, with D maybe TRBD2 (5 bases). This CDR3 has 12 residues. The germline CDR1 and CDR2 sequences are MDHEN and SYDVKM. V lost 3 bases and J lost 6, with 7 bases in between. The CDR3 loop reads CASSFRRDTQYF. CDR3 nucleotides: TGTGCCAGCAGTTTTAGGAGGGATACGCAGTATTTT. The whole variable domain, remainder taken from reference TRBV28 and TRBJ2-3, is DVKVTQSSRYLVKRTGEKVFLECVQDMDHENMFWYRQDPGLGLRLIYFSYDVKMKEKGDIPEGYSVSREKKERFSLILESASTNQTSMYLCASSFRRDTQYFGPGTRLTVL.

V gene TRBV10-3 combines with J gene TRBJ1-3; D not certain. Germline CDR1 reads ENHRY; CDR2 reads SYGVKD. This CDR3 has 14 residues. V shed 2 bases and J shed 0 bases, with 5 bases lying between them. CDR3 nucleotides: TGTGCCATCAGTGAGCTGGCCTCTGGAAACACCATATATTTT. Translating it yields CAISELASGNTIYF.

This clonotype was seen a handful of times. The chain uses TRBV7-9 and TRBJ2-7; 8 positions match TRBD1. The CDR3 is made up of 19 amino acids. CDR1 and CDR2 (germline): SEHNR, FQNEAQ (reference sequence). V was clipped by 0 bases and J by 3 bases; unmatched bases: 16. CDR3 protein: CASSLAPGQGTQVLYEQYF. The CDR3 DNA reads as TGTGCCAGCAGCTTAGCGCCCGGACAGGGCACACAGGTACTCTACGAGCAGTACTTC.

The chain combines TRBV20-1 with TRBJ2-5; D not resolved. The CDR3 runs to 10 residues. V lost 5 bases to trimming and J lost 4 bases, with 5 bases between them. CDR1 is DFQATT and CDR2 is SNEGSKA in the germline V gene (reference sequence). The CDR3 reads CSARIETQYF. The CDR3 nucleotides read TGCAGTGCTCGGATAGAGACCCAGTACTTC.

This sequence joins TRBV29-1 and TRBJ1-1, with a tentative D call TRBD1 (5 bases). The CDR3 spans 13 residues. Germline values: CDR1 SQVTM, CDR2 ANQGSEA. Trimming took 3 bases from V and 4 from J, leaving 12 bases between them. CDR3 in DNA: TGCAGCGTTGACCAGAGGGGAGGCACTGAAGCTTTCTTT. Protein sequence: CSVDQRGGTEAFF.

CDR3: CATSDPTNTEAFF. The CDR3 DNA is TGTGCCACCAGTGATCCTACGAACACTGAAGCTTTCTTT. The rearrangement uses TRBV24-1 and TRBJ1-1; D unresolved. V was pared by 3 bases and J by 1 base, with 5 bases between. This CDR3 spans 13 amino acids. Germline assignment: CDR1 KGHDR and CDR2 SFDVKD.

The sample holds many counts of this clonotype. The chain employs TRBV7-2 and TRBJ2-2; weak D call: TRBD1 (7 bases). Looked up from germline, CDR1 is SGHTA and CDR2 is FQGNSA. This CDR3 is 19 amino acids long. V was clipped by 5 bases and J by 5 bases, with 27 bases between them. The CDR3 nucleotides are TGTGCCAGCAGCCTTTATAATCCCCTAAGGAGGGGGCAAACCGGGGAGCTGTTTTTT. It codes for CASSLYNPLRRGQTGELFF.

CDR3 nucleotides: TGCAGCGTTGAAGGGAGGGTAGACCTAACCTACAATGAGCAGTTCTTC. It codes for CSVEGRVDLTYNEQFF. The rearrangement uses TRBV29-1 and TRBJ2-1; the D gene is possibly TRBD2 (6 bases). Between the trimmed V and J ends, which lost 1 base and 2 bases, there was a span of 15 bases. In germline, CDR1 is SQVTM, CDR2 ANQGSEA. CDR3 length equals 16 residues.

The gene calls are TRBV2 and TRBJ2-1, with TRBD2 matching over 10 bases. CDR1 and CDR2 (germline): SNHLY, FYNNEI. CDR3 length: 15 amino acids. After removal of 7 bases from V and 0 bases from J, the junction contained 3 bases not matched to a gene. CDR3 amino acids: CASTERGGSYNEQFF. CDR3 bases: TGTGCCAGCACCGAGCGGGGGGGCTCCTACAATGAGCAGTTCTTC.

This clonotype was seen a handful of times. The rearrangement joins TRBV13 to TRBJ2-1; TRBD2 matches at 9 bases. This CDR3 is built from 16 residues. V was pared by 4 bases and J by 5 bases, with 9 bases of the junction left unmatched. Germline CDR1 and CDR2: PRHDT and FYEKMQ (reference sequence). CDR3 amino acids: CASSSYAGGLNNEQFF. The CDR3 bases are TGTGCCAGCAGCTCCTATGCGGGGGGGCTTAACAATGAGCAGTTCTTC.